The text below deals with one T cell receptor (beta chain). The antigen this receptor binds is unknown. Base-call qualities are not available, and no considerably larger clone is one nucleotide away. The data are from a study of blood T cell repertoires in COVID-19 (TCRdb year 2020). About the full investigation: Collaborator samples came from the United States, Italy and Spain and covered acute and convalescent phases of COVID-19. The prospective study material was composed of cDNA or gDNA derived from T cells, B-cell-depleted T cells, or PBMCs. Subjects who had been exposed to COVID-19, were actively infected with it, or had recovered from it provided the deeply sampled blood TCRbeta repertoires that made up the dataset. A freely available public database, intended as a resource for researchers studying the immune response to SARS-CoV-2, is where the repertoires were released. The samples were drawn from two sources: the first 160 participants of the ongoing ImmuneRACE study, and some 1,300 subjects contributed by 6 global collaborators. Nearly every sample came with metadata listing a de-identified subject ID, COVID-19 status, age in years and sex. Where available, HLA class I and class II types were obtained from metadata supplied by the sample provider rather than from assay-based typing.

TCRbeta CDR3 regions were amplified from genomic DNA by means of the immunoSEQ Assay, a bias-controlled multiplex PCR. The published analysis was carried out like this. The number of nucleated cells in each sample was estimated by amplification of reference gene primers within the assay. To quantify the absolute abundance of each unique TCRbeta CDR3 rearrangement, sequence reads were collapsed and filtered. For each sample, productive Simpson clonality was calculated as the square root of Simpson's diversity index across productive rearrangements. Entries here come from immuneACCESS through TCRdb and include only in-frame sequences with V and J called. Some clones fail to appear in such tables; in the studies checked, an unresolved V gene covers under half of the shortfall, and the cause of the remainder is unknown. The V and J calls and clone size are taken from that table; D and trimming were inferred from the DNA. The sample table lists about 200,000 clones, 80% to 95% of them with a count of one. The ten biggest clones cover over 0.75% of the sample.

In Seattle, one collaborating source enrolled patients while the infection was active and tracked those patients longitudinally over the course of disease. Each collaborating institution followed its own protocols to collect whole blood in K2EDTA tubes. For TCRbeta analysis, collaborators shipped samples as frozen whole blood, isolated PBMCs, or DNA extracted from either of those sample types. Broad study findings and their caveats: The amount of clinical and demographic metadata varied by source and participant and was provided uncurated.

The TCR sequence derives from a man in his 60s with COVID-19, enrolled during active disease. Material for sequencing was peripheral blood.

The CDR3 amino acid sequence is: CAISDLGRSEAFF. The DNA sequence is as follows: TGTGCCATCAGTGACCTGGGGCGGTCTGAAGCTTTCTTT. This chain is built from TRBV10-3 and TRBJ1-1, and TRBD1 may be the D gene, going by 5 matching bases. The V and J ends are trimmed by 3 bases and 6 bases, leaving 11 bases between them. CDR1 is given as ENHRY and CDR2 as SYGVKD, both from the germline V gene. The CDR3 has 13 amino acids, counting the end cysteine and phenylalanine. Kept here is only the CDR3 DNA, which spans 39 bases and is read in frame from base 1.